The subject of this entry is one T cell receptor (beta chain). Its antigen target is currently unknown. Base qualities are not recorded, but no much larger clone differs from it by a single base. The data belong to a study of T cell changes during pregnancy in multiple sclerosis (dated by TCRdb to the late 2010s). Looking at the study overall: The study looked at changes in the T cell repertoire across pregnancy in women with multiple sclerosis.

Preparation of the library involved the immunoSEQ multiplex PCR assay. Sourced from immuneACCESS, this table was stored by TCRdb with only in-frame sequences that have V and J called. A share of the clones is absent; for the studies checked, an unresolved V gene accounts for under half, and the remainder has no known explanation. The sample table holds tens of thousands of clones, of which about 90% were seen once. Around 0.58% of the sample goes to the ten largest clones. The CDR3 goes from the cysteine to the phenylalanine over 18 residues. This entry keeps only the CDR3 DNA: 54 bases, framed from base 1. For CDR1 and CDR2, the germline V gene lists KGHSH and LQKENI. V loses 1 base at its end and J loses 0 bases; junction bases beyond the gene matches: 8.

The chain uses TRBV18 and TRBJ1-3; TRBD1 agrees with 8 junctional bases. The TCR originated in a female donor with multiple sclerosis, enrolled in a pregnancy study. Sample: CD4+ T cells from peripheral blood mononuclear cells, taken in the first trimester of pregnancy. The CDR3 protein: CASSPLGTGILSGNTIYF. The sequenced DNA: TGTGCCAGCTCACCACTTGGGACAGGAATCCTCTCTGGAAACACCATATATTTT.